The subject of this entry is one T cell receptor (beta chain). The data belong to a study of blood T cell repertoires in COVID-19. Study as a whole: Researchers got acute and convalescent COVID-19 samples from the United States, Italy and Spain.

Original analysis: Estimated nucleated cell counts came from reference gene primer amplification. The assay was immunoSEQ multiplex PCR, and TCRdb's table has in-frame clones only and misses some. From that table come the V and J calls and clone size; the DNA was used to work out D and trimming. In the table there are approximately 340,000 clones, approximately 90% of which are singletons. This CDR3 spans 13 amino acids. After removal of 6 bases from V and 2 bases from J, the junction contained 4 bases not matched to a gene. Germline CDR1 is MDHEN and CDR2 is SYDVKM. The origin of this receptor is a man aged 30-40 years with COVID-19, enrolled during active disease. The genes are TRBV28 and TRBJ2-7; 7 bases are a match to TRBD1. Sequenced: peripheral blood. CDR3 sequence (DNA): TGTGCCAGCAGGCACGGGACAGCCTACGAGCAGTACTTC. Protein: CASRHGTAYEQYF.